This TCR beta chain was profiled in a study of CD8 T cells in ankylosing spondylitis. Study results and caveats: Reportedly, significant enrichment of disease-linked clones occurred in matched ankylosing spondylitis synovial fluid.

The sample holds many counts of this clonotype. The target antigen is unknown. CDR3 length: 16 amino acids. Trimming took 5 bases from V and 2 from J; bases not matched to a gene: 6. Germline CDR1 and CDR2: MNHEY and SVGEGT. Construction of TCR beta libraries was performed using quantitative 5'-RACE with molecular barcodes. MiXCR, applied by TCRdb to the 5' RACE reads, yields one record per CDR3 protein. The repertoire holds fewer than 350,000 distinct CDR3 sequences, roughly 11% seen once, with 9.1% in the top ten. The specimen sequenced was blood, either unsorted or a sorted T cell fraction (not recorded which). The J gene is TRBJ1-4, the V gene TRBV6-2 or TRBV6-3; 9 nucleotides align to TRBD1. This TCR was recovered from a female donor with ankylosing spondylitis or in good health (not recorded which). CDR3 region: CASSQFGQGTNEKLFF. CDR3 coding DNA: TGTGCCAGCAGTCAATTCGGACAGGGGACTAATGAAAAACTGTTTTTT.